Listed below are T cell receptor beta chains from one sample, sequenced in a study of T cell repertoires in cytomegalovirus infection. TCRdb reprocessed the reads with MiXCR, giving one entry per CDR3 protein. The sample records about 310,000 distinct CDR3 sequences, 15% to 20% being singletons. Sequenced sample: PBMCs. The receptors derive from a human donor in good health (CMV status not recorded). Some clones in this sample may be carry-over from other donors' samples. Both conserved end residues are part of each CDR3. D genes are given only for firm matches. Size is stated for part of the rows, as once, few or many counts, or as a class when the clone is expanded.

clone size,D gene,V gene,J gene,CDR3 DNA,CDR3 protein
few,TRBD2,TRBV5-4,TRBJ2-3,TGTGCCAGCAGCGACGGCGCTAGCGGGGGGGCCTGGAGCACAGATACGCAGTATTTT,CASSDGASGGAWSTDTQYF
many,-,TRBV7-2,TRBJ1-2,TGTGCCAGCAGCGCCAGAGCGGGGGACTATGGCTACACCTTC,CASSARAGDYGYTF
few,-,TRBV4-1,TRBJ1-2,TGCGCCAGCAGTATTAGTGTGGCCACGTTTATCGGCTACACCTTC,CASSISVATFIGYTF
few,TRBD2,TRBV5-6,TRBJ2-3,TGTGCCAGCAGTCTAGGACTAGCGGGGGAGAGCACAGATACGCAGTATTTT,CASSLGLAGESTDTQYF
many,TRBD2,TRBV7-2,TRBJ2-1,TGTGCCAGCAGCTTAGACCAACCCGGGGGAGGGCTGGCGGACAATGAGCAGTTCTTC,CASSLDQPGGGLADNEQFF
-,-,TRBV12-3/TRBV12-4,TRBJ1-2,TGTGCCAGCAGTTTATATGTGGACAGTGGTGGCTACACCTTC,CASSLYVDSGGYTF
-,-,TRBV7-9,TRBJ1-6,TGTGCCAGCAGCCGGACAGTGGATAATTCACCCCTCCACTTT,CASSRTVDNSPLHF
-,TRBD1,TRBV6-5,TRBJ2-7,TGTGCCAGCAGTCCGATTGCGGCAGGGGGCGAGCAGTACTTC,CASSPIAAGGEQYF
many,-,TRBV28,TRBJ1-5,TGTGCCAGCAGTCCAGGTTGGGATCAGCCCCAGCATTTT,CASSPGWDQPQHF
many,TRBD1,TRBV6-6,TRBJ1-1,TGTGCCAGCACTGGGGGGGACAGTAAGGACACTGAAGCTTTCTTT,CASTGGDSKDTEAFF
many,-,TRBV20-1,TRBJ1-2,TGCAGTGCTAGCGGGAGTTATGGCTACACCTTC,CSASGSYGYTF
many,-,TRBV7-2,TRBJ2-7,TGTGCCAGCAGCTCTACCGGGAACTACGAGCAGTACTTC,CASSSTGNYEQYF
many,-,TRBV7-2,TRBJ2-7,TGTGCCAGCAGCTTACCGGACTACGAGCAGTACTTC,CASSLPDYEQYF
few,-,TRBV10-3,TRBJ2-3,TGTGCCTCAGGGCCTAGCACAGATACGCAGTATTTT,CASGPSTDTQYF
many,TRBD1,TRBV2,TRBJ1-2,TGTGCCAGCAGTGATCTGGACAGGCTTTCGTATGGCTACACCTTC,CASSDLDRLSYGYTF
-,TRBD1,TRBV20-1,TRBJ2-7,TGCAGTGCTAGAGATCCGGGACAGGGGGAATACGAGCAGTACTTC,CSARDPGQGEYEQYF
few,-,TRBV5-1,TRBJ1-4,TGCGCCAGCAGCTCGGCGGGGGCTACTAATGAAAAACTGTTTTTT,CASSSAGATNEKLFF
few,TRBD2,TRBV20-1,TRBJ2-5,TGCAGTGCTAGAGAACTAGCGGTAGACACCCAGTACTTC,CSARELAVDTQYF
few,TRBD1,TRBV2,TRBJ1-4,TGTGCCAGCAGTGCGACAGGGTTTATGACTAATGAAAAACTGTTTTTT,CASSATGFMTNEKLFF
many,TRBD1,TRBV7-2,TRBJ1-5,TGTGCCAGCAGCGACGGACAGGGCCTTCAGCCCCAGCATTTT,CASSDGQGLQPQHF
-,TRBD1,TRBV7-9,TRBJ2-7,TGTGCCAGCAGCACGTGGGACAGGGGGCCCTACGAGCAGTACTTC,CASSTWDRGPYEQYF
-,-,TRBV20-1,TRBJ2-3,TGCAGTGTTGGGGAGACTAGCACAGATACGCAGTATTTT,CSVGETSTDTQYF
-,TRBD1,TRBV19,TRBJ1-1,TGTGCCAGTAGTATCGACAGGGGGGACACTGAAGCTTTCTTT,CASSIDRGDTEAFF
-,-,TRBV6-2/TRBV6-3,TRBJ1-5,TGTGCCAGCAGTTACTCGGTTTCCAGCAATCAGCCCCAGCATTTT,CASSYSVSSNQPQHF
many,-,TRBV7-9,TRBJ2-5,TGTGCCAGCAGCTTAGGTGACAGCCAAGAGACCCAGTACTTC,CASSLGDSQETQYF
few,-,TRBV7-2,TRBJ2-5,TGTGCCAGCAGCTTCAGGGAAAGGGAGACCCAGTACTTC,CASSFRERETQYF
-,-,TRBV6-1,TRBJ2-1,TGTGCCAGCAGTTTGGACCTAACCTCCTACAATGAGCAGTTCTTC,CASSLDLTSYNEQFF
few,-,TRBV28,TRBJ1-1,TGTGCCAGCAGTGCCGTCGGACTAAACACTGAAGCTTTCTTT,CASSAVGLNTEAFF
few,-,TRBV12-3/TRBV12-4,TRBJ2-2,TGTGCCAGCAGGTTCTCCACCGGGGAGCTGTTTTTT,CASRFSTGELFF
few,-,TRBV28,TRBJ2-5,TGTGCCAGCAGTCCATCGGTCCCAGAGACCCAGTACTTC,CASSPSVPETQYF
many,TRBD2,TRBV7-2,TRBJ2-3,TGTGCCAGCAGCTTATTCGCTAGCGGGGAATCCACAGATACGCAGTATTTT,CASSLFASGESTDTQYF
-,-,TRBV6-1,TRBJ1-1,TGTGCCACCTATTCGACCTGGACTGAAGCTTTCTTT,CATYSTWTEAFF
-,TRBD2,TRBV20-1,TRBJ2-2,TGCAGTGCGAAGGGACTAGCGGGTAAAATCGCGAACACCGGGGAGCTGTTTTTT,CSAKGLAGKIANTGELFF
-,-,TRBV15,TRBJ1-6,TGTGCCACCAGCAGAGGGGGTAGGGGGTCACCCCTCCACTTT,CATSRGGRGSPLHF
many,-,TRBV9,TRBJ2-7,TGTGCCAGCAGCGCCTCACCCGACAGAAACTCCTACGAGCAGTACTTC,CASSASPDRNSYEQYF